The 14 T cell receptor beta chains presented below share a single source sample, sequenced in a study of blood T cell repertoires in COVID-19. Sequencing used immunoSEQ multiplex PCR; TCRdb keeps in-frame clones, though not all of them. This table has 30,000 to 40,000 clones, approximately 80% appearing once. Sequencing input: peripheral blood. The receptor source for this set is a man aged 50-59 years with active COVID-19.

V gene TRBV5-1 combines with J gene TRBJ1-2, with no clear D. V gave up 3 bases and J gave up 6 bases, with 18 bases separating them. CDR3 length equals 15 residues. Germline V gene sequence: CDR1 SGHRS, CDR2 YFSETQ. The CDR3 here is CASSSYFSLGDGYTF. In DNA form, the CDR3 reads TGCGCCAGCAGCTCATACTTTTCCCTCGGAGATGGCTACACCTTC.

CDR3 DNA sequence: TGTGCCAGCAGCCCGGTCAGGGACGAGCAGTACTTC. It yields the protein CASSPVRDEQYF. The V and J genes are TRBV7-9 and TRBJ2-7, with a weak D call TRBD1 (5 bases). The germline V gene encodes CDR1 SEHNR and CDR2 FQNEAQ (reference sequence). V was cut by 5 bases and J by 5 bases, with 10 bases left in between. The CDR3 loop spans 12 amino acids.

This clone has only a few counts. The chain links TRBV10-2 to TRBJ1-2; D is uncertain. The V and J ends lost 3 bases and 7 bases respectively, with 18 bases between them. Germline-derived CDR1 and CDR2 are WSHSY and SAAADI. This CDR3 spans 15 amino acids. CDR3 nucleotides: TGCGCCAGCAGTGATTACAGTACCTTTAAGAGTGGCTACACCTTC. This encodes CASSDYSTFKSGYTF.

V is TRBV6-5 and J is TRBJ2-7; no clear D gene. The CDR3 sequence is 15 residues long. The germline gives CDR1 MNHEY, CDR2 SVGAGI. Trimming shortened V by 0 bases and J by 3 bases, and 12 bases separated the two germline ends. The CDR3 spells CASSYSTYGNYEQYF. The CDR3 coding sequence is TGTGCCAGCAGTTACTCGACATACGGCAACTACGAGCAGTACTTC.

This chain links TRBV28 with TRBJ1-6, with D possibly being TRBD1 (5 bases). The V gene's germline CDR1 is MDHEN and CDR2 SYDVKM. CDR3 length: 15 amino acids. The V end lost 3 bases, the J end lost 10 bases, and 16 bases lay between the germline ends. The CDR3 here is CASSLPEGAGSPLHF. In DNA, the CDR3 is TGTGCCAGCAGTTTGCCGGAAGGGGCAGGGTCACCCCTCCACTTT.

The gene calls are TRBV5-4 and TRBJ2-2; 11 bases map to TRBD2. CDR3 length: 18 amino acids. The trim removed 3 bases at V and 4 bases at J, leaving 11 bases unmatched. CDR1 and CDR2 (germline): SGHNT, YYREEE (reference sequence). The DNA for the CDR3 is TGTGCCAGCAGCTCCATTCCTAGCGGGGGGTCCTCCACCGGGGAGCTGTTTTTT. Translating gives CASSSIPSGGSSTGELFF.

The chain is built from TRBV19 and TRBJ1-2; 8 nucleotides align to TRBD1. CDR1 LNHDA and CDR2 SQIVND come from the germline V gene (reference sequence). The CDR3 extends over 17 amino acids. The junction had 12 bases not matched to a gene; V was cut back by 5 bases and J by 1 base. The CDR3 sequence: CASSFRGKGQVNYGYTF. The CDR3 coding sequence is TGTGCCAGTAGTTTCCGCGGCAAGGGACAGGTTAACTATGGCTACACCTTC.

V usage is TRBV6-4 and J usage is TRBJ1-5; no reliable D call. V was cut by 4 bases and J by 4 bases, with 8 bases left in between. Germline V CDR1 and CDR2: MRHNA, SNTAGT. There are 13 residues in the CDR3. The CDR3 nucleotides are TGTGCCAGCAGTGTTGAGGAAAATCAGCCCCAGCATTTT. It encodes CASSVEENQPQHF.

The V call is TRBV19, the J call TRBJ1-1; TRBD1 matches at 9 bases. The CDR3 spans 15 residues. Germline assignment: CDR1 LNHDA and CDR2 SQIVND (reference sequence). The J segment lost 0 bases and the V segment lost 7 bases, leaving 6 bases of the junction unmatched. The CDR3 region has the DNA TGTGCCAGTACCCTGACAGGGGGGATGAACACTGAAGCTTTCTTT. Translated, it gives CASTLTGGMNTEAFF.

The V gene is TRBV3-1 (or the pseudogene TRBV3-2), the J gene TRBJ1-2, with a possible D match to TRBD1 (6 bases). CDR1 and CDR2 from the germline V gene are LGHDT and YNNKEL (reference sequence). There are 14 residues in the CDR3. V gave up 1 base and J gave up 2 bases, with 8 bases separating them. CDR3 residues: CASSQATGNYGYTF. The CDR3 region has the DNA TGTGCCAGCAGCCAAGCCACAGGGAACTATGGCTACACCTTC.

V usage is TRBV4-3 and J usage is TRBJ2-5; D remains ambiguous. Trimming left V 1 base short and J 5 bases short, with 14 bases between. The CDR3 extends over 15 amino acids. Germline loops: CDR1 LGHNA, CDR2 YSLEER. The CDR3 sequence: CASSQGWALGETQYF. The CDR3 nucleotides read TGCGCCAGCAGCCAAGGATGGGCCCTTGGGGAGACCCAGTACTTC.

The rearrangement joins TRBV28 to TRBJ1-5; a possible D gene is TRBD1 (6 bases). V lost 5 bases and J lost 1, with 6 bases in between. Germline V gives CDR1 MDHEN, CDR2 SYDVKM. This CDR3 contains 13 residues. As DNA, the CDR3 is TGTGCCAGCAGTCAGGGGAGCAATCAGCCCCAGCATTTT. As protein: CASSQGSNQPQHF. The whole variable domain, remainder taken from reference TRBV28 and TRBJ1-5, is DVKVTQSSRYLVKRTGEKVFLECVQDMDHENMFWYRQDPGLGLRLIYFSYDVKMKEKGDIPEGYSVSREKKERFSLILESASTNQTSMYLCASSQGSNQPQHFGDGTRLSIL.

V and J are TRBV4-1 and TRBJ1-4, with 10 bases aligning to TRBD1. The CDR3 is 16 amino acids. The germline V gene has CDR1 MGHRA and CDR2 YSYEKL. V lost 0 bases and J lost 6; bases outside the gene matches: 4. The CDR3 DNA follows: TGCGCCAGCAGCCAAGATAGAGGACAGGGGGATGAAAAACTGTTTTTT. Translation gives CASSQDRGQGDEKLFF.

V and J are TRBV27 and TRBJ1-4; a weak D match, TRBD1 (6 bases). Germline assignment: CDR1 MNHEY and CDR2 SMNVEV (reference sequence). The CDR3 has 16 residues. V lost 2 bases and J 14 bases, leaving 24 bases between the germline ends. CDR3 loop: CASSLAGPGDTWGLFF. The CDR3, as DNA: TGTGCCAGCAGTTTAGCCGGCCCAGGGGACACCTGGGGGCTGTTTTTT.